The 26 T cell receptor beta chains reported below all come from one sample, sequenced in a study of post-analysis software for immune sequencing data. TCR beta libraries were prepared from cDNA with unique molecular identifiers. TCRdb re-derived calls from the PCR reads in MiXCR, one entry per CDR3 protein. The data hold roughly 400,000 distinct CDR3 sequences, with 39% observed a single time. For these receptors, no antigen is known. The study's findings and limits: Included in a set of about 5 TRBV segments more frequent in patients than controls were TRBV5-6, TRBV5-1 and TRBV20-1.

Sequencing input: blood. These TCRs come from a girl aged 2-15 years with multiple sclerosis.

This clonotype was seen only a few times. The chain is built from TRBV6-5 and TRBJ2-3; 9 bases align to TRBD2. The CDR3 length is 14 residues. CDR1 and CDR2 from the germline V gene are MNHEY and SVGAGI. Trimming removed 3 bases from V and 5 bases from J; junction bases left unmatched: 3. The CDR3 sequence is CASSYSGGVDTQYF. Written as DNA, the CDR3 is TGTGCCAGCAGTTATAGCGGGGGCGTAGATACGCAGTATTTT.

Only a few counts were recorded for this clonotype. This rearrangement joins TRBV4-2 to TRBJ2-7, with D perhaps TRBD1 or TRBD2 (5 bases each). The CDR3 spans 18 residues. V was cut by 2 bases and J by 2 bases, with 22 bases left in between. Germline-derived CDR1 and CDR2 are LGHNA and YNFKEQ. CDR3 protein: CASSQLVGRGNSTYEQYF. DNA of the CDR3: TGTGCCAGCAGCCAACTAGTGGGCCGGGGCAACTCGACCTACGAGCAGTACTTC.

In this sample, this clonotype turned up a few times. The chain couples TRBV27 to TRBJ1-5; D gene uncertain. Trimming stripped 2 bases from V and 3 bases from J, with 11 bases between. CDR1 and CDR2 from the germline V gene are MNHEY and SMNVEV (reference sequence). This CDR3 spans 15 amino acids. CDR3 protein: CASSLKAWVNQPQHF. The CDR3 DNA is TGTGCCAGCAGTTTAAAGGCGTGGGTCAATCAGCCCCAGCATTTT.

The chain combines TRBV4-2 with TRBJ2-4, with D uncertain. Between the trimmed V and J ends, which lost 2 bases and 0 bases, there was a span of 11 bases. The CDR3 covers 16 residues. The germline V gene has CDR1 LGHNA and CDR2 YNFKEQ. CDR3 in amino acids: CASSQPLDGAKNIQYF. Here the CDR3 DNA reads TGTGCCAGCAGCCAACCTCTGGACGGAGCCAAAAACATTCAGTACTTC.

This clonotype was picked up one time. The chain uses TRBV27 and TRBJ2-4; D uncertain. Trimming removed 5 bases from V and 0 bases from J, with 8 bases in between. Germline V gives CDR1 MNHEY, CDR2 SMNVEV (reference sequence). The length of the CDR3 is 14 residues. The chain's CDR3 is CASSERIAKNIQYF. The CDR3 bases are TGTGCCAGCAGTGAACGGATAGCCAAAAACATTCAGTACTTC.

This clonotype was seen just once. Relative to the germline gene, one junction end is altered; a read error may explain this. The chain links TRBV13 to TRBJ2-7; D is unresolved. Per germline, CDR1 PRHDT and CDR2 FYEKMQ (reference sequence). The CDR3 sequence is 12 residues long. In nucleotides, the CDR3 is TGTACCAGCAGCTTTCGTCCTCACGAGCAGTACTTC. Translating it yields CTSSFRPHEQYF.

The chain carries TRBV9 and TRBJ2-7; 8 nucleotides agree with TRBD1. V dropped 2 bases and J dropped 6; count of bases not matched to a gene: 7. CDR1 and CDR2 from the germline V gene are SGDLS and YYNGEE. This CDR3 spans 14 amino acids. The CDR3 DNA is TGTGCCAGCAGCGTTCAGGGGGCGGTGAGCGAGCAGTACTTC. As protein: CASSVQGAVSEQYF.

The V call is TRBV28, the J call TRBJ1-5, with D tentatively TRBD1 (6 bases). The germline gives CDR1 MDHEN, CDR2 SYDVKM. The CDR3 has 17 amino acids. Trimming left V 5 bases short and J 11 bases short, with 28 bases between. The CDR3 DNA sequence: TGTGCCAGCAGTGAGATCCGGGACATCAATAGGAAGGAGACCCAGCATTTT. Residues: CASSEIRDINRKETQHF.

This clonotype showed up just a few times. The chain uses TRBV5-4 and TRBJ1-2, with D perhaps TRBD1 (6 bases). Deletions cut 2 bases from V and 1 base from J, with 12 bases between. Germline lookup yields CDR1 SGHNT and CDR2 YYREEE (reference sequence). The CDR3 has 15 residues. The CDR3: CASSFRQADNYGYTF. The CDR3 DNA reads TGTGCCAGCAGCTTCCGACAGGCCGATAACTATGGCTACACCTTC. Full variable domain (remainder filled in from reference TRBV5-4 and TRBJ1-2): ETGVTQSPTHLIKTRGQQVTLRCSSQSGHNTVSWYQQALGQGPQFIFQYYREEENGRGNFPPRFSGLQFPNYSSELNVNALELDDSALYLCASSFRQADNYGYTFGSGTRLTVV.

The V and J genes are TRBV28 and TRBJ2-1; D call uncertain. V was pared by 6 bases and J by 0 bases, with 12 bases between. From germline, CDR1 is MDHEN and CDR2 SYDVKM. This CDR3 comprises 15 residues. The CDR3 DNA follows: TGTGCCAGCAGCCAGCTCCGTAGCTCCTACAATGAGCAGTTCTTC. This encodes CASSQLRSSYNEQFF.

The chain uses TRBV4-1 and TRBJ2-1, with D possibly being TRBD2 (5 bases). The CDR3 spans 17 residues. The germline CDR1 and CDR2 sequences are MGHRA and YSYEKL. V gave up 1 base and J gave up 6 bases, with 19 bases separating them. The CDR3 here is CASSQARHGGHGNEQFF. CDR3 sequence (DNA): TGCGCCAGCAGCCAAGCACGGCATGGAGGTCATGGCAATGAGCAGTTCTTC.

This clonotype was picked up a small number of times. The V gene is TRBV7-2, the J gene TRBJ2-7, with D hard to call. The V end lost 2 bases, the J end lost 5 bases, and 10 bases lay between the germline ends. CDR3 length: 13 amino acids. Germline values: CDR1 SGHTA, CDR2 FQGNSA. Here the CDR3 reads CASSLPGTDEQYF. CDR3 coding DNA: TGTGCCAGCAGCTTACCGGGTACGGACGAGCAGTACTTC.

This chain links TRBV14 with TRBJ2-1, with unresolved D. The ends were cut back, 1 base at V and 7 bases at J, with 11 bases in the middle. The germline gives CDR1 SGHDN, CDR2 FVKESK. The CDR3 contains 14 residues. The CDR3 spells CASSQAWRQNEQFF. The CDR3 region has the DNA TGTGCCAGCAGCCAAGCCTGGCGTCAAAATGAGCAGTTCTTC.

This chain links TRBV2 with TRBJ2-3, with D hard to call. Trimming removed 8 bases from V and 0 bases from J, with 3 bases in between. Germline V gene data show CDR1 as SNHLY and CDR2 as FYNNEI. CDR3 size: 11 residues. CDR3 sequence: CASFSTDTQYF. CDR3 nucleotides: TGTGCCAGCTTTAGCACAGATACGCAGTATTTT.

The chain has TRBV4-1 and TRBJ1-5; D is undetermined. Between the trimmed V and J ends, which lost 1 base and 3 bases, there was a span of 10 bases. CDR3 length: 15 residues. The V gene's germline CDR1 is MGHRA and CDR2 YSYEKL. The CDR3 DNA reads TGCGCCAGCAGCCAAGGACATCCTACCAATCAGCCCCAGCATTTT. This translates into CASSQGHPTNQPQHF.

The chain carries TRBV5-1 and TRBJ2-5; no clear D. This CDR3 is 12 amino acids long. V was pared by 7 bases and J by 5 bases, with 12 bases between. Germline CDR1 reads SGHRS; CDR2 reads YFSETQ. This CDR3 reads CASGRTFETQYF. The DNA for the CDR3 is TGCGCCAGCGGCCGTACCTTCGAGACCCAGTACTTC. Combining the CDR3 with reference TRBV5-1 and TRBJ2-5 gives the whole variable domain KAGVTQTPRYLIKTRGQQVTLSCSPISGHRSVSWYQQTPGQGLQFLFEYFSETQRNKGNFPGRFSGRQFSNSRSEMNVSTLELGDSALYLCASGRTFETQYFGPGTRLLVL.

Notes on this clonotype: At one of its ends the junction is not consistent with the germline gene, which may arise from a read error. The J gene is TRBJ2-5, the V gene TRBV5-1; D not certain. The CDR3 is made up of 15 amino acids. Germline V lookup: CDR1 SGHRS, CDR2 YFSETQ. CDR3 residues: CANSLSLVAEETQYF. The DNA for the CDR3 is TGCGCCAACAGCTTGTCGCTAGTGGCAGAAGAGACCCAGTACTTC.

Only a few counts were recorded for this clonotype. The rearrangement joins TRBV7-2 to TRBJ2-6; D unresolved. Germline CDR1 reads SGHTA; CDR2 reads FQGNSA. Trimming took 8 bases from V and 3 from J, leaving 8 bases between them. There are 13 residues in the CDR3. CDR3 amino acids: CASARGGANVLTF. In nucleotides, the CDR3 is TGTGCCAGCGCCCGAGGTGGGGCCAACGTCCTGACTTTC.

The chain uses TRBV20-1 and TRBJ1-5, with D possibly TRBD1 on 6 matching bases. The CDR3 has 15 amino acids. V was cut by 3 bases and J by 0 bases, with 12 bases left in between. Germline CDR1 is DFQATT and CDR2 is SNEGSKA (reference sequence). The chain's CDR3 is CSASPGHFSNQPQHF. DNA of the CDR3: TGCAGTGCTAGCCCGGGACATTTTAGCAATCAGCCCCAGCATTTT.

This clonotype was picked up a small number of times. Here the CDR3 DNA reads TGTGCCAGCAGTGAAGCGCTCCCCTCCTACAATGAGCAGTTCTTC. Protein product: CASSEALPSYNEQFF. The V call is TRBV2, the J call TRBJ2-1; D is uncertain. The CDR3 totals 15 residues. V dropped 0 bases and J dropped 0 bases, with 6 bases sitting between them. Germline values: CDR1 SNHLY, CDR2 FYNNEI.

The rearrangement joins TRBV5-1 to TRBJ2-3; D is possibly TRBD1 (5 bases). V lost 0 bases and J lost 4, with 12 bases in between. There are 15 residues in the CDR3. Per germline, CDR1 SGHRS and CDR2 YFSETQ. The CDR3 bases are TGCGCCAGCAGCTTGGTATGGCAGGGCGCAGATACGCAGTATTTT. It yields the protein CASSLVWQGADTQYF.

The J gene is TRBJ2-5, the V gene TRBV20-1; the D gene is possibly TRBD1 (6 bases). The CDR3 contains 14 residues. V was shortened by 6 bases and J by 3 bases, with 17 bases between the two germline ends. Germline CDR1 is DFQATT and CDR2 is SNEGSKA (reference sequence). The CDR3 bases are TGCAGTGCCGTCCGGGACATTTTTAAAGAGACCCAGTACTTC. This translates into CSAVRDIFKETQYF.

The chain carries TRBV5-1 and TRBJ2-1; 11 bases agree with TRBD2. The CDR3 sequence is 16 residues long. CDR1 and CDR2 from the germline V gene are SGHRS and YFSETQ. The junction had 4 bases not matched to a gene; V was cut back by 0 bases and J by 5 bases. The chain's CDR3 is CASSLVELAGDNEQFF. The CDR3 nucleotides read TGCGCCAGCAGCTTGGTCGAACTAGCGGGAGACAATGAGCAGTTCTTC.

This clonotype was observed a handful of times. The chain recombines TRBV7-9 with TRBJ2-3; 7 positions match TRBD1. The CDR3 extends over 14 amino acids. In germline, CDR1 is SEHNR, CDR2 FQNEAQ (reference sequence). V lost 5 bases to trimming and J lost 1 base; unmatched junction nucleotides: 3. The CDR3 coding sequence is TGTGCCAGCAGCAACAGGGGCGGCACAGATACGCAGTATTTT. Its translation is CASSNRGGTDTQYF.

The rearrangement uses TRBV24-1 and TRBJ2-1; 8 nucleotides align to TRBD1. The junction had 16 bases not matched to a gene; V was cut back by 10 bases and J by 6 bases. The CDR3 is 16 amino acids. CDR1 is KGHDR, CDR2 SFDVKD, per germline. The CDR3 DNA sequence: TGTGCCACTCGTACAGGGGGAATAAAGGGGTCCAATGAGCAGTTCTTC. Translating it yields CATRTGGIKGSNEQFF.

The chain uses TRBV24-1 and TRBJ2-1; D call uncertain. CDR1 KGHDR and CDR2 SFDVKD come from the germline V gene. The CDR3 totals 13 residues. Trimming removed 4 bases from V and 2 bases from J, with 5 bases in between. CDR3 bases: TGTGCCACCAGTGACCTCACCTACAATGAGCAGTTCTTC. It translates to CATSDLTYNEQFF.